Listed below are T cell receptor beta chains from one sample, sequenced in a study of radiotherapy plus CTLA-4 blockade in lung cancer. Sequenced by immunoSEQ multiplex PCR; TCRdb stores in-frame clones only, minus some. The sample yields roughly 110,000 clones, approximately 87% seen once. Sequenced here: peripheral blood, sampled from a patient treated with radiotherapy plus ipilimumab. These receptors all stem from a human donor with non-small cell lung cancer that progressed on radiotherapy plus ipilimumab. Some clones in this sample may be carry-over from other donors' samples. The CDR3 runs from the conserved cysteine through the conserved F or W. Each record gives: V gene, D gene, CDR3 protein. A D gene is named only where the DNA matches it firmly.

TRBV5-1 . CASSLDSNYGYTF
TRBV19 . CASSGYQETQYF
TRBV9 TRBD1 CASSVRGGPNEQYF
TRBV6-6 TRBD1 CASRPQGYEQYF
TRBV29-1 . CSVGQEIYGYTF
TRBV5-1 . CASSLEIVSPLHF
TRBV18 TRBD1 CASFQLGTGGNTGELFF
TRBV5-1 TRBD1 CASSSQPGTGGQETQYF
TRBV2 . CASSEEQGIQPQHF
TRBV7-2 . CASSLGPSEAGNTIYF
TRBV9 . CASSVVFGGRTDTQYF
TRBV5-6 TRBD1 CASSTGTGGPYEQYF
TRBV25-1 . CASIGPSVRDYGYTF
TRBV4-1 TRBD1 CASSQDDRAANEKLFF
TRBV5-4 . CASTQGGGSYGYTF
TRBV2 . CASGPTGVNEQFF
TRBV9 TRBD2 CASSASGGKVETQYF
TRBV18 . CASSPGALDAFF
TRBV7-6 TRBD2 CASSSGFGGLIYEQYF
TRBV2 TRBD1 CAREGDQGAGTEAFF
TRBV6-1 . CANQRMNTEAFF
TRBV6-1 TRBD2 CASSELAGGQETQYF
TRBV18 . CASSPPGSATNEKLFF
TRBV5-1 TRBD1 CASSFLPGQGNTGELFF
TRBV13 TRBD1 CASSEDRGRTYEQYF
TRBV6-4 TRBD1 CASSPDRVGNGYTF
TRBV4-3 TRBD1 CASSLQVGQVLNQPQHF
TRBV5-1 . CASSFPDREGGAFF
TRBV28 TRBD1 CASSLTGEIHYGYTF
TRBV7-9 . CASSLGPGVVADTQYF
TRBV7-9 . CASSLDPGTNYEQYF
TRBV7-9 . CASSLVSVDTQYF
TRBV19 . CASKARGLFNEKLFF
TRBV7-9 TRBD1 CASSFTGGPNGYTF
TRBV19 . CASSRQGHEQYF
TRBV7-9 . CASSLQLNTIYF
TRBV21-1 . CASSQSLGQGESEDTGELFF
TRBV6-5 . CASSASGAKNIQYF
TRBV10-2 TRBD1 CASLGTGAEKLFF
TRBV7-9 . CASSLIPGRATNEKLFF
TRBV12-1 . CASSRPEQYF
TRBV4-2 . CASSLRNSPSADTQYF
TRBV4-2 . CASSNRGNTEAFF
TRBV27 TRBD1 CASSRDRGISHYGYTF
TRBV6-6 . CASTDPGRGNLGRAFF
TRBV9 . CASSVGSPDTQYF
TRBV5-1 . CASSAQGLGTEAFF
TRBV5-1 . CASGGNGQFF
TRBV5-8 . CASTHPGGTETQYF
TRBV10-3 TRBD1 CAISYQGADTEAFF
TRBV9 . CASSATSSYEQYF
TRBV27 TRBD1 CASSKGTGGFYEQYF
TRBV6-5 . CASSYLGRSTHSPLHF
TRBV27 . CASSFASRVSYEQYF
TRBV5-3 TRBD1 CARSSGTEVCPVNSPLHF
TRBV5-1 . CASSPGRVDSPLHF
TRBV10-3 . CAISDSGSMNGYTF
TRBV18 . CASSPLRGEETQYF
TRBV20-1 TRBD1 CSARERDSPF